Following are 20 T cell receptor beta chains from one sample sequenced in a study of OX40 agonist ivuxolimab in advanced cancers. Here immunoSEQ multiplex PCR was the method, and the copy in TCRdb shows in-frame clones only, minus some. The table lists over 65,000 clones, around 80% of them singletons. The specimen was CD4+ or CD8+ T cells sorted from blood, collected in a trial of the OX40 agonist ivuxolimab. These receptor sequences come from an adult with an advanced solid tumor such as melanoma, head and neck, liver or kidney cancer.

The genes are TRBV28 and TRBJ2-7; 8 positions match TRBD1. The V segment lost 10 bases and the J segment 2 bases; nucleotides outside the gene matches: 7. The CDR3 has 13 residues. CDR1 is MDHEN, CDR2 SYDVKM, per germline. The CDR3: CATNRGFPYEQYV. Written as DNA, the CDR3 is TGTGCCACAAACAGGGGGTTCCCCTACGAGCAGTACGTC.

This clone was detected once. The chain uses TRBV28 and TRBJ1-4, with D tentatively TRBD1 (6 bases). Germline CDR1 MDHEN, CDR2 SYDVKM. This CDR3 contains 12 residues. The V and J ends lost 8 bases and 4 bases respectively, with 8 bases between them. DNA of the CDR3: TGTGCCAGCCGGACAGTTAATGAAAAACTGTTTTTT. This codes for CASRTVNEKLFF.

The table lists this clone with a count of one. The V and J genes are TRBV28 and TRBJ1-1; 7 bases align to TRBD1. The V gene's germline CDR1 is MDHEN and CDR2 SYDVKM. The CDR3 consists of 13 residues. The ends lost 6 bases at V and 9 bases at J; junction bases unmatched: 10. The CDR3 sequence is CASRTTGLMQAFF. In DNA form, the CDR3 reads TGTGCCAGCAGAACGACAGGGCTTATGCAAGCTTTCTTT.

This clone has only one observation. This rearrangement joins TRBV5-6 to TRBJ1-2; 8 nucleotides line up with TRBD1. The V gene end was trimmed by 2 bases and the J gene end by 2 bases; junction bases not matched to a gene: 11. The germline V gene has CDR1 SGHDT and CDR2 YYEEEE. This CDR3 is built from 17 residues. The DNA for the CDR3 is TGTGCCAGCAGCTTCTGGACAGGGAAGGGAAGAAACTATGGCTACACCTTC. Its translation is CASSFWTGKGRNYGYTF.

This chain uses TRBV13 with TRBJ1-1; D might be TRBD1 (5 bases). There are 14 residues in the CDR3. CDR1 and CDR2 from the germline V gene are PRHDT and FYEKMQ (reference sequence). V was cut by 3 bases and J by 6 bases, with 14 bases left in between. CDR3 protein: CASSFPVRGAEAFF. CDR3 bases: TGTGCCAGCAGCTTTCCGGTGAGAGGGGCTGAAGCTTTCTTT.

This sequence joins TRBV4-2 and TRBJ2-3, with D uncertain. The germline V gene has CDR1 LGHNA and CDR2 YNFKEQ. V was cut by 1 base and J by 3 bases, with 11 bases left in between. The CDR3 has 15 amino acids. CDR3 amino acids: CASSQAYLATDTQYF. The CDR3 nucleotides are TGTGCCAGCAGCCAAGCGTACTTAGCTACAGATACGCAGTATTTT.

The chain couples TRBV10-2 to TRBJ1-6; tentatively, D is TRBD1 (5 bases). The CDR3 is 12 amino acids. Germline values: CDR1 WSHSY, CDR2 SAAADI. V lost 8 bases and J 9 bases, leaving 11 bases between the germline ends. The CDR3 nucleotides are TGCGCCAGCGGAAAGGGGAGTTCACCCCTCCACTTT. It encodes CASGKGSSPLHF.

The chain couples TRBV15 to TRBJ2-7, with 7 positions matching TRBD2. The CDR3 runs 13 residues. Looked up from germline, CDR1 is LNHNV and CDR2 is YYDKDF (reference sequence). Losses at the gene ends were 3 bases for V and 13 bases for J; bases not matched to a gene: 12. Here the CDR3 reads CATSSGLDVVPYV. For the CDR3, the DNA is TGTGCCACCAGCAGCGGACTAGACGTCGTGCCATACGTC.

The CDR3 nucleotides are TGCGCCAGCAGCTTGGGGGGCCAAGCTAACTATGGCTACACCTTC. The encoded protein is CASSLGGQANYGYTF. The chain has TRBV5-1 and TRBJ1-2, with D possibly TRBD1 on 5 matching bases. The CDR3 spans 15 residues. V lost 0 bases and J 0 bases, leaving 9 bases between the germline ends. Looked up from germline, CDR1 is SGHRS and CDR2 is YFSETQ.

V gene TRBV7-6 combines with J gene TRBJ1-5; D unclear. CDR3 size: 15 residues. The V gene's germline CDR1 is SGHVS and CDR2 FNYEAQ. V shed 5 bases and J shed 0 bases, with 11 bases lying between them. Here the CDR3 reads CASSPQAYSNQPQHF. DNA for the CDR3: TGTGCCAGCAGCCCTCAGGCCTATAGCAATCAGCCCCAGCATTTT.

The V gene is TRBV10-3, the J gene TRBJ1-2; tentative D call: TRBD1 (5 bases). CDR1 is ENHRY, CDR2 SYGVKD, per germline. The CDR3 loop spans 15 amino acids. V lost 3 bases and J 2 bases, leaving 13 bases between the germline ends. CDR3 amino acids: CAISERTGTNYGYTF. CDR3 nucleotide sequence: TGTGCCATCAGTGAACGCACAGGAACCAACTATGGCTACACCTTC.

As DNA, the CDR3 is TGTGCCAGCAGTGGGAGGCTAGCGGGGAACGAGCAGTACTTC. This codes for CASSGRLAGNEQYF. The rearrangement links TRBV2 to TRBJ2-7; 9 bases are a match to TRBD2. V was clipped by 4 bases and J by 5 bases; unmatched bases: 6. From germline, CDR1 is SNHLY and CDR2 FYNNEI. The CDR3 totals 14 residues.

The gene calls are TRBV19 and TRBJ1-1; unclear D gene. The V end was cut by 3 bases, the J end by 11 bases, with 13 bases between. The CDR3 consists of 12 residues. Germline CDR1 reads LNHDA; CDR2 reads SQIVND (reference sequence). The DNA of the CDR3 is TGTGCCAGTAGTATTCCGCCGCGGCGGGCTTTCTTT. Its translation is CASSIPPRRAFF.

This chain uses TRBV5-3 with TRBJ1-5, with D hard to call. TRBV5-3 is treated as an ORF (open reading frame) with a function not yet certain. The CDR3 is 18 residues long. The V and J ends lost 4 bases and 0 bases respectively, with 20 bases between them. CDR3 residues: CARSLLRGRGNSNQPQHF. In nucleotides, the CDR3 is TGTGCCAGAAGCCTCCTGAGAGGGAGAGGGAATAGCAATCAGCCCCAGCATTTT.

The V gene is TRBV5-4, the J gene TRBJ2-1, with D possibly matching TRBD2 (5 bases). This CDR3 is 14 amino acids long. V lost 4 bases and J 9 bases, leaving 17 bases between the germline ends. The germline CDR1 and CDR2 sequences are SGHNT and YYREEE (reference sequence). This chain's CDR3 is CASSPPDRGREQFF. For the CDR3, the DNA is TGTGCCAGCAGCCCACCGGACCGAGGGCGTGAGCAGTTCTTC.

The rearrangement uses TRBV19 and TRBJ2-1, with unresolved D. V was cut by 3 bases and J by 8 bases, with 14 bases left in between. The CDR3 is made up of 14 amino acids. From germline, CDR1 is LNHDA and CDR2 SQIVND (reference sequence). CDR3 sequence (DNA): TGTGCCAGTAGTATCTGGCGAATAGGTGATGAGCAGTTCTTC. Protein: CASSIWRIGDEQFF.

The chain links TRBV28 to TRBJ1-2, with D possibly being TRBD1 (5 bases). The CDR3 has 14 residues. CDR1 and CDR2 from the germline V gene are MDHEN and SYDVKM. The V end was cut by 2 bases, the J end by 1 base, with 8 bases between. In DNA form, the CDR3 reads TGTGCCAGCAGTTTACGGGGGGTTAACTATGGCTACACCTTC. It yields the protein CASSLRGVNYGYTF.

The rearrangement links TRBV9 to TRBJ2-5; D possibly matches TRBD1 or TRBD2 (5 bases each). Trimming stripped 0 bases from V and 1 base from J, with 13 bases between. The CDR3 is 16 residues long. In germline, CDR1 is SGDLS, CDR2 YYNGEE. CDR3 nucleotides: TGTGCCAGCAGCGTAGGATCAGGGAGAGGCCAAGAGACCCAGTACTTC. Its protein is CASSVGSGRGQETQYF.

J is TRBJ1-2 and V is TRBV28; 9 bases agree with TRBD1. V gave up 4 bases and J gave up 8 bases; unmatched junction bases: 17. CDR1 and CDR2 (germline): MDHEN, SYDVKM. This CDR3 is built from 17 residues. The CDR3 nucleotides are TGTGCCAGCAGTTCGGCCGGGACAGGGTATGCGGGAGAAGGCTACACCTTC. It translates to CASSSAGTGYAGEGYTF.

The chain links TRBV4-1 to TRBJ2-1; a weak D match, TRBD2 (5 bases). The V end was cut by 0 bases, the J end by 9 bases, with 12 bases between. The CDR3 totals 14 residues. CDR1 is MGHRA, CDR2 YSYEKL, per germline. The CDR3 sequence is CASSQERTGSEQFF. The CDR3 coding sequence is TGCGCCAGCAGCCAAGAAAGGACGGGGAGTGAGCAGTTCTTC.